A single sample is the source of the 20 T cell receptor delta chains below, sequenced in a study of γδ T cells in repeated Plasmodium falciparum infection. Gammadelta T cells were flow-sorted from PBMC into Vgamma9/Vdelta2+ and Vdelta2-negative populations for bulk analysis. TCRdb made new clone calls on the multiplex PCR reads using CATT. In the table there are about 48,000 delta-chain clones, 1.6% of which are singletons. Sequencing was performed on gamma-delta T cells from blood. The receptors come from a pool of human donors (malaria-infected and uninfected, not separated).

This clone has only a few counts. A single base is all that separates this from a far larger clone, so a read error is likely. The sample has other DNA sequences that encode this CDR3 too. V gene TRDV1 combines with J gene TRDJ1, with D possibly matching TRDD2 (5 bases). The J gene is absent in TCRdb and was assigned here via DNA matching to germline. The CDR3 has 17 residues. Germline loops: CDR1 TSWWSYY, CDR2 QGS. Trimming removed 2 bases at V and 0 bases at J, with 16 bases between. CDR3 DNA sequence: TGTGCTCTTGGGGAAGGTTTCCTCCAGACTTACACCGATAAACTCATCTTT. Amino acids: CALGEGFLQTYTDKLIF.

This clone has more than one count but fewer than ten. This sequence is one base from a far larger clone and is likely a read error. The same CDR3 can be traced to other DNA sequences in this sample. V is TRAV38-2/DV8 and J is TRDJ1; 9 nucleotides align to TRDD3. Looked up from germline, CDR1 is TSESDYY and CDR2 is QEAYKQQN. The CDR3 totals 16 residues. CDR3 sequence: CAPGFGGYPYTDKLIF. The CDR3 region has the DNA TGTGCTCCCGGATTTGGGGGATATCCGTACACCGATAAACTCATTTTT.

A remark on this clone: A far larger clone is off by one base, so a read error is likely. Other DNA sequences of this sample code for an identical CDR3. The V call is TRDV3, the J call TRDJ1; D possibly corresponds to TRDD2 (9 bases). Between the trimmed V and J ends, which lost 3 bases and 1 base, there was a span of 36 bases. CDR1 and CDR2 (germline): TVYSNPD, GDNSRS (reference sequence). The CDR3 contains 21 residues. CDR3 sequence (DNA): TGTGCCTTCAGTGAGCCTTCCTACTTGCTGGGGGACCCTCCTATCACCGATAAACTCATCTTT. It specifies CAFSEPSYLLGDPPITDKLIF. The full variable domain, with the rest looked up from reference TRDV3 and TRDJ1, is CDKVTQSSPDQTVASGSEVVLLCTYDTVYSNPDLFWYRIRPDYSFQFVFYGDNSRSEGADFTQGRFSVKHILTQKAFHLVISPVRTEDSATYYCAFSEPSYLLGDPPITDKLIFGKGTRVTVEP.

To note about this clone: TCRdb lists the protein of a much larger clone for this DNA, which differs at residue 8, so this is likely a read error; the protein given here is translated from the DNA itself. The chain combines TRDV1 with TRDJ1; 7 nucleotides agree with TRDD3. The J gene comes from matching the DNA to germline here; TCRdb lacks it. The CDR3 loop spans 16 amino acids. V was pared by 8 bases and J by 0 bases, with 12 bases of the junction left unmatched. CDR1 and CDR2 (germline): TSWWSYY, QGS. The CDR3 DNA follows: TGTGCTCTTCTACGCTGGGGGGTCCCCTACACCGATAAACTCATCTTT. Protein: CALLRWGVPYTDKLIF.

As regards this clone: An end of the junction differs from the germline gene, which may be a read error. V usage is TRDV2 and J usage is TRDJ1; D is ambiguous. No J gene is reported in TCRdb; it was inferred here by comparing the DNA with germline. Per the germline V gene, CDR1 is GEAIGNYY and CDR2 is EKD. The CDR3 spans 19 residues. CDR3 sequence (DNA): TGCAGCGCGCCGAATATTCTTCAACCGACTCCCCGTTACACCGATAAACTCATCTTT. Its translation is CSAPNILQPTPRYTDKLIF.

This clone was detected a few times. The mismatch at residue 7 between this DNA's translation and the TCRdb protein of a much larger clone likely reflects a read error; the protein shown is translated from the DNA. This chain connects TRDV1 to TRDJ1; 13 bases are shared with TRDD3. The CDR3 spans 20 residues. Germline trimming cut 5 bases from V and 4 bases from J; bases unmatched to any gene: 19. The V gene's germline CDR1 is TSWWSYY and CDR2 QGS. The CDR3 is CALGFDLYWGIRKGGDKLIF. In nucleotides, the CDR3 is TGTGCTCTTGGGTTCGACCTCTACTGGGGGATACGGAAAGGGGGCGATAAACTCATCTTT.

In its sample, this clone was seen many times. This chain joins TRDV1 and TRDJ1; tentatively, D is TRDD2 (5 bases). TCRdb gives no J gene; it was assigned here by matching the DNA to germline. Per germline, CDR1 TSWWSYY and CDR2 QGS. CDR3 length equals 16 residues. V was trimmed by 1 base and J by 7 bases, leaving 19 bases between them. CDR3 region: CALGEPRRLLPSKLIF. The CDR3 coding sequence is TGTGCTCTTGGGGAACCTAGAAGGCTCCTCCCTTCTAAACTCATCTTT.

This clone was observed at least ten times. TCRdb assigns this DNA the protein of a much larger clone, which departs from its translation at residue 11; this likely reflects a read error, and the protein shown comes from translating the DNA. V gene TRDV1 combines with J gene TRDJ1; D is possibly TRDD2 (5 bases). The CDR3 extends over 13 amino acids. The germline V gene encodes CDR1 TSWWSYY and CDR2 QGS. CDR3 in amino acids: CALGDSYLDKPIF. CDR3 DNA sequence: TGTGCTCTTGGGGACTCCTATCTCGATAAACCCATCTTT.

This clone has at least ten counts. The chain is built from TRDV2 and TRDJ1; 12 nucleotides line up with TRDD3. After removal of 2 bases from V and 0 bases from J, the junction contained 18 bases not matched to a gene. The germline V gene encodes CDR1 GEAIGNYY and CDR2 EKD. This CDR3 region has 21 residues. The CDR3 nucleotides read TGTGCCTGTGACATTCTATCCTCGGGACTGGGGGATACCCAGTACACCGATAAACTCATCTTT. Translating it yields CACDILSSGLGDTQYTDKLIF.

In regard to this clone: Only one base separates this from a far larger clonotype, so it likely reflects a read error. The identical CDR3 is also encoded by other nucleotide sequences in the sample. No J gene was named, though the V gene is TRDV2; no check of the table's D call, TRDD3, against the DNA was made. The CDR3 extends over 15 amino acids. Looked up from germline, CDR1 is GEAIGNYY and CDR2 is EKD. CDR3 amino acids: CACDLLGGPVSELIF. The CDR3 DNA sequence: TGTGCCTGTGATCTACTGGGGGGGCCGGTGTCGGAGCTCATCTTT.

Details on this clone: The sample carries other DNA sequences with the same CDR3. V and J are TRDV2 and TRDJ1, with D maybe TRDD3 (6 bases). In the absence of a J gene in TCRdb, the DNA was matched to germline to assign it here. CDR1 GEAIGNYY and CDR2 EKD come from the germline V gene. The CDR3 is 19 residues long. With 0 bases removed from V and 7 bases from J, the gap between germline ends came to 29 bases. The CDR3 DNA reads TGTGCCTGTGACACCGCTGGTTTGTTCTACCGATGGGGGGGGGGTAAACTCATCTTT. This codes for CACDTAGLFYRWGGGKLIF.

This clone was counted ten times or more. TCRdb attributes to this sequence the protein of a much larger clone, which differs from the DNA translation at residue 10; a read error is likely, and the protein displayed is translated from the DNA. The chain carries TRDV2 and TRDJ1; TRDD3 agrees at 8 bases. The ends lost 0 bases at V and 3 bases at J; junction bases unmatched: 14. Per the germline V gene, CDR1 is GEAIGNYY and CDR2 is EKD. The CDR3 totals 18 residues. The CDR3 nucleotides are TGTGCCTGTGACACCGGGAAGTTACTGTGGGATACGCCCGATAAACTCATCTTT. Protein sequence: CACDTGKLLWDTPDKLIF.

This clone was recorded a few times. TCRdb pairs this DNA with a much larger clone's protein that differs at residues 4 and 17, likely a read error; the protein shown was translated from the DNA. The chain is built from TRDV1 and TRDJ1; TRDD3 aligns across 10 bases. Germline CDR1 TSWWSYY, CDR2 QGS. Trimming cost V 7 bases and J 1 base; bases outside gene matches: 30. The CDR3 loop spans 23 amino acids. CDR3 in DNA: TGTGCTCTTGAGGTCCTACCGGGTCCACGTAAACCCACTGGGGGATTATCCACCGATAAACTCATCTTT. Its translation is CALEVLPGPRKPTGGLSTDKLIF.

As for this clone: TCRdb pairs this DNA with a much larger clone's protein that differs at residue 6, likely a read error; the protein shown was translated from the DNA. This CDR3 reads CALGGAYGGPTDKLIF. The DNA for the CDR3 is TGTGCTCTTGGGGGTGCCTACGGGGGGCCCACCGATAAACTCATCTTT. The chain uses TRDV1 and TRDJ1; D might be TRDD2 or TRDD3, each matching 5 bases. Here the J gene was assigned by germline matching of the DNA, as TCRdb has none. CDR1 and CDR2 from the germline V gene are TSWWSYY and QGS. There are 16 residues in the CDR3. V was shortened by 4 bases and J by 1 base, with 16 bases between the two germline ends.

Comment on this clone: Since a far larger clone is one base different, this is likely a read error. Other DNA sequences of this sample code for an identical CDR3. The V and J genes are TRDV1 and TRDJ1; TRDD2 matches 9 bases. Matching the DNA to germline supplied the J gene, which TCRdb does not give. Germline V gene lookup returns CDR1 TSWWSYY and CDR2 QGS. This CDR3 contains 19 residues. Written as DNA, the CDR3 is TGTGCTCTTGGTGAACTCGCCTTCCTACCGCGGCCTCGCACCGATAAACTCATCTTT. This sequence encodes CALGELAFLPRPRTDKLIF.

Comments on this clone: TCRdb has a much larger clone's protein, which differs at residue 12 from the translation of this DNA, likely because of a read error; what is shown is the protein translated from the DNA. The chain employs TRDV2 and TRDJ1, with 10 bases matching TRDD3. In the absence of a J gene in TCRdb, the DNA was matched to germline to assign it here. There are 18 residues in the CDR3. The germline gives CDR1 GEAIGNYY, CDR2 EKD. The trim removed 0 bases at V and 1 base at J, leaving 10 bases unmatched. The CDR3 sequence: CACDTLTGGLSCTDKLIF. CDR3 coding DNA: TGTGCCTGTGACACCCTAACTGGGGGATTGTCCTGCACCGATAAACTCATCTTT.

This clone has more than one count but fewer than ten. This sequence is one base from a far larger clone and is likely a read error. Other DNA sequences in this sample translate to the same CDR3. The chain recombines TRDV1 with TRDJ1; 12 bases match TRDD3. As TCRdb names no J gene, one was assigned here on the basis of a DNA match to germline. V shed 3 bases and J 0 bases; nucleotides not matched to a gene: 11. Germline V lookup: CDR1 TSWWSYY, CDR2 QGS. The CDR3 loop spans 19 amino acids. CDR3 in amino acids: CALGELWGIRHRHTDKLIF. The CDR3 DNA follows: TGTGCTCTTGGGGAGCTCTGGGGGATACGCCATCGACACACCGATAAACTCATCTTT.

Remarks on this clone: The likely explanation is a read error, given a far larger clone one base away. This sample also contains other DNA sequences that code for the same CDR3. The J gene is TRDJ1, the V gene TRDV1; 8 nucleotides agree with TRDD3. TCRdb offers no J gene call, so here the DNA was matched to germline to obtain one. J gave up 2 bases and V 1 base, and 15 bases lay outside the gene matches. This CDR3 has 19 residues. Germline V gives CDR1 TSWWSYY, CDR2 QGS. DNA for the CDR3: TGTGCTCTTGGGGAACCAGCCTTCCCGCCTTACTGGGGGACCGATAAACTCATCTTT. It yields the protein CALGEPAFPPYWGTDKLIF.

Ten or more counts support this clone. The chain couples TRDV2 to TRDJ1, with 9 bases that match TRDD3. The CDR3 has 15 residues. CDR1 and CDR2 (germline): GEAIGNYY, EKD. The trim removed 3 bases at V and 1 base at J, leaving 5 bases unmatched. The CDR3 DNA reads as TGTGCCTGTGACGCTGTGGGGATACGCACCGATAAACTCATCTTT. Amino acids: CACDAVGIRTDKLIF.

To note about this clone: For this DNA, TCRdb reports the protein of a much larger clone, which diverges at residue 15, most likely from a read error; the protein presented here is translated directly from the DNA. The J gene is uncalled and the V gene is TRDV2; the table assigns TRDD3, which was not confirmed against the DNA. The CDR3 spans 17 residues. Germline lookup yields CDR1 GEAIGNYY and CDR2 EKD. This chain's CDR3 is CACDWGIRGWDTRQTFF. The CDR3 DNA sequence: TGTGCCTGTGACTGGGGGATACGCGGCTGGGACACCCGACAGACGTTTTTC.